These 20 T cell receptor beta chains originate from one sample sequenced in a study of spatial heterogeneity in lung cancer. TCRdb re-called the 5' RACE reads through MiXCR, storing one row per CDR3 protein. The data contain approximately 100,000 distinct CDR3 sequences, roughly 19% of them singletons. Documented time point: blood at routine non-recurrence follow-up after resection. Sequenced material: PBMCs, taken at follow-up. The receptors shown here come from a male donor with early-stage non-small cell lung cancer.

A few counts support this clonotype. The V and J genes are TRBV12-2 and TRBJ1-5; TRBD1, the D gene given by the table, was not confirmed from the DNA. TRBV12-2 is classified as a pseudogene. The CDR3 is 15 residues long. The CDR3 loop reads CASRVPGQGSQPQHF. The DNA for the CDR3 is TGTGCAAGTCGCGTGCCGGGACAGGGTTCTCAGCCCCAGCATTTT.

This clonotype has ten or more counts. The rearrangement joins TRBV20-1 to TRBJ1-6, with 8 bases that match TRBD1. Germline values: CDR1 DFQATT, CDR2 SNEGSKA (reference sequence). The length of the CDR3 is 13 residues. The V and J ends lost 0 bases and 18 bases, in that order; junction bases with no gene match: 10. The CDR3 loop is CSARDSSGGESHF. Here the CDR3 DNA reads TGCAGTGCTAGAGATTCTTCAGGGGGCGAATCCCACTTT.

The genes are TRBV12-3 or TRBV12-4 and TRBJ1-1, with 7 bases lining up with TRBD1. V shed 6 bases, J shed 0 bases, and the junction held 7 bases outside the gene matches. The CDR3 has 15 amino acids. This chain's CDR3 is CASRRQGPLNTEAFF. The CDR3 DNA reads as TGTGCCAGCAGACGACAGGGACCCTTGAACACTGAAGCTTTCTTT.

V is TRBV27 and J is TRBJ1-1, with TRBD1 matching 7 bases. The germline gives CDR1 MNHEY, CDR2 SMNVEV (reference sequence). Trimming cost V 5 bases and J 1 base; bases outside gene matches: 7. There are 15 residues in the CDR3. CDR3 DNA: TGTGCCAGCAGTAAAACAGGGGAAAGGAACACTGAAGCTTTCTTT. Its protein product is CASSKTGERNTEAFF.

V is TRBV2 and J is TRBJ2-5; 7 nucleotides agree with TRBD1. Looked up from germline, CDR1 is SNHLY and CDR2 is FYNNEI. The V and J ends lost 6 bases and 6 bases, in that order; junction bases with no gene match: 7. The length of the CDR3 is 13 residues. The CDR3 DNA reads TGTGCCAGCAGCGTTGACAGGGCAAAGACCCAGTACTTC. It specifies CASSVDRAKTQYF.

The chain carries TRBV6-5 and TRBJ2-5; D is unresolved. Looked up from germline, CDR1 is MNHEY and CDR2 is SVGAGI. Trimming pared 5 bases from V and 7 bases from J, leaving 14 bases between. The CDR3 is 13 amino acids. The CDR3 protein is CASSSPPSGTQYF. DNA for the CDR3: TGTGCCAGCAGTAGTCCCCCCTCGGGGACCCAGTACTTC.

This clonotype was detected only a few times. This sequence joins TRBV5-1 and TRBJ2-7; D is perhaps TRBD1 (6 bases). Germline CDR1 is SGHRS and CDR2 is YFSETQ. CDR3 length: 14 amino acids. The V end was cut by 4 bases, the J end by 2 bases, with 13 bases between. CDR3 bases: TGCGCCAGCAGCACCGGACAGAGAACCTACGAGCAGTACTTC. Translation gives CASSTGQRTYEQYF.

This chain uses TRBV6-6 with TRBJ1-3; 7 bases are shared with TRBD1. Germline CDR1 is MNHNY and CDR2 is SVGAGI (reference sequence). There are 14 residues in the CDR3. The V and J ends lost 10 bases and 6 bases, in that order; junction bases with no gene match: 12. The CDR3 reads CATHRGPGENTIYF. In nucleotides, the CDR3 is TGTGCCACGCACAGGGGTCCTGGTGAAAACACCATATATTTT.

The gene calls are TRBV7-9 and TRBJ2-7, with D tentatively TRBD1 or TRBD2 (6 bases each). CDR1 and CDR2 from the germline V gene are SEHNR and FQNEAQ (reference sequence). This CDR3 comprises 14 residues. V lost 5 bases, J lost 5 bases, and 16 bases lay in between. The CDR3 DNA reads TGTGCCAGCAGCCCCAAGGGGGGAGTTAACGAGCAGTACTTC. Translated, it gives CASSPKGGVNEQYF.

This clonotype has just a few counts. V and J are TRBV5-1 and TRBJ2-2; D uncertain. From germline, CDR1 is SGHRS and CDR2 YFSETQ. V lost 4 bases to trimming and J lost 7 bases, with 8 bases between them. The CDR3 length is 12 residues. The CDR3 here is CASSPASGELFF. CDR3 in DNA: TGCGCCAGCAGCCCGGCTAGCGGGGAGCTGTTTTTT. Complete variable domain (other parts from reference TRBV5-1 and TRBJ2-2): KAGVTQTPRYLIKTRGQQVTLSCSPISGHRSVSWYQQTPGQGLQFLFEYFSETQRNKGNFPGRFSGRQFSNSRSEMNVSTLELGDSALYLCASSPASGELFFGEGSRLTVL.

This clonotype occurred a few times. The chain carries TRBV7-8 and TRBJ1-4; no firm D call. The CDR3 totals 14 residues. Germline V gene lookup returns CDR1 SGHVS and CDR2 FQNEAQ. V lost 2 bases, J lost 4 bases, and 8 bases lay in between. CDR3 DNA sequence: TGTGCCAGCAGCTTATCAGTTCTTAATGAAAAACTGTTTTTT. Translation: CASSLSVLNEKLFF.

The V call is TRBV29-1, the J call TRBJ2-5; D uncertain. Trimming left V 5 bases short and J 8 bases short, with 18 bases between. Per the germline V gene, CDR1 is SQVTM and CDR2 is ANQGSEA. The CDR3 consists of 13 residues. CDR3 DNA: TGCAGCGTTTTAGGAAACCAGTTCCAAACCCAGTACTTC. Protein sequence: CSVLGNQFQTQYF.

This clonotype has ten or more counts. The V and J genes are TRBV6-1 and TRBJ1-2; unclear D gene. Trimming left V 8 bases short and J 3 bases short, with 13 bases between. This CDR3 region has 13 residues. The germline V gene has CDR1 MNHNS and CDR2 SASEGT. Here the CDR3 DNA reads TGTGCCAGCCGTGGGCAGTCGGACTATGGCTACACCTTC. It translates to CASRGQSDYGYTF.

The CDR3 loop is CASSPGTGYSGANVLTF. The CDR3 coding sequence is TGCGCCAGCAGTCCCGGGACAGGTTACTCTGGGGCCAACGTCCTGACTTTC. This chain uses TRBV4-3 with TRBJ2-6; 8 bases line up with TRBD1. The ends lost 6 bases at V and 0 bases at J; junction bases unmatched: 7. This CDR3 has 17 residues. The V gene's germline CDR1 is LGHNA and CDR2 YSLEER.

This clonotype was observed a handful of times. V gene TRBV5-1 combines with J gene TRBJ1-4; TRBD1 is a possible D gene (5 bases). Germline V CDR1 and CDR2: SGHRS, YFSETQ. V lost 0 bases and J lost 3, with 9 bases in between. The CDR3 covers 15 residues. The chain's CDR3 is CASSLVGAANEKLFF. In DNA form, the CDR3 reads TGCGCCAGCAGCTTGGTAGGGGCAGCTAATGAAAAACTGTTTTTT.

This chain links TRBV18 with TRBJ1-1; D not resolved. CDR3 length equals 13 residues. Trimming took 4 bases from V and 0 from J, leaving 6 bases between them. Germline V lookup: CDR1 KGHSH, CDR2 LQKENI. CDR3 coding DNA: TGTGCCAGCTCACAACAGTTGAACACTGAAGCTTTCTTT. Translation gives CASSQQLNTEAFF.

This clonotype has just a few counts. The chain joins TRBV29-1 to TRBJ2-3; tentatively, D is TRBD1 (5 bases). The CDR3 has 14 residues. Germline V gene sequence: CDR1 SQVTM, CDR2 ANQGSEA. The germline V and J ends were trimmed by 2 bases and 1 base, with 10 bases remaining between them. The DNA of the CDR3 is TGCAGCGTTGAATCCACACAGGGCACAGATACGCAGTATTTT. This gives the protein CSVESTQGTDTQYF.

V is TRBV7-2 and J is TRBJ1-3, with 7 bases lining up with TRBD1. This CDR3 comprises 14 residues. Germline values: CDR1 SGHTA, CDR2 FQGNSA. V shed 4 bases and J 7 bases; nucleotides not matched to a gene: 7. Here the CDR3 reads CASSSQAGGNTIYF. Here the CDR3 DNA reads TGTGCCAGCAGCTCGCAGGCAGGGGGGAACACCATATATTTT.

The chain is built from TRBV20-1 and TRBJ2-4; D is possibly TRBD2 (5 bases). Germline values: CDR1 DFQATT, CDR2 SNEGSKA (reference sequence). The V and J ends lost 5 bases and 9 bases respectively, with 20 bases between them. CDR3 length: 14 residues. CDR3 nucleotides: TGCAGTGCTGAACCGACTCCGCGGGTTGGCATTCAGTACTTC. It specifies CSAEPTPRVGIQYF.

This sequence joins TRBV20-1 and TRBJ1-2, with a weak D call TRBD1 (5 bases). Looked up from germline, CDR1 is DFQATT and CDR2 is SNEGSKA (reference sequence). CDR3 length: 15 residues. The V end was cut by 6 bases, the J end by 3 bases, with 20 bases between. The CDR3 nucleotides are TGCAGTGCCCGTCAGGCCCCCTGGGGGGACTATGGCTACACCTTC. Translation gives CSARQAPWGDYGYTF.